This T cell receptor (beta chain) was recovered during a study of vaccination and CD4 T cells after COVID-19 (dated 2022 in TCRdb). With respect to the entire study: In the convalescent cohort there were six males and four females, among whom were two Hispanic individuals, seven Caucasians, two Asians and one multiracial person. Participants received two doses of either the Pfizer-BioNTech BNT162b2 vaccine (n=8) or the Moderna mRNA-1273 vaccine (n=2). Post-COVID blood samples were collected from convalescent patients a median of around 100 days after diagnosis, with a range of about 30 to 161 days. The time from the second vaccine dose to post-vaccine blood sampling had a median of 72 days and ranged from about 12 to 241 days. The cultures were stimulated with overlapping spike peptide pools from SARS-CoV-2 and from the common cold coronaviruses HCoV-NL63, HCoV-OC43 and HCoV-229E. In control cultures, a CEFX viral epitope pool was used as positive control, an HIV-1 Nef peptide pool was used as negative control, or no peptide was added. In ten to eleven COVID-19 convalescent patients and a few infection-naive healthy vaccine recipients, the spike-specific CD4+ TCR repertoire before mRNA vaccination was compared with the repertoire after mRNA vaccination. Memory CD4+ T cell crossreactivity between SARS-CoV-2 and common cold coronavirus spike proteins was assessed at the TCR clonotype level in an earlier paper using these donors.

The full study reports these points: Among convalescent patients, a median about 90% of the SARS-CoV-2-reactive clones seen after vaccination appeared only after vaccination, which suggests priming specific to the vaccine. Relatively few convalescent patients were included in the study, and early timepoints after natural infection were not analyzed. Although the median number of SARS-CoV-2-reactive clonotypes went up from 21 after infection to roughly 40 after vaccination, the increase was not significant. Nearly all vaccine-specific clones in convalescent patients (304 of 307) were mono-reactive for SARS-CoV-2 spike rather than cross-reactive with common cold coronaviruses.

Per the publication, the treatment or condition label means: roughly 11-day PBMC culture with coronavirus spike peptide pools or control peptides (ViraFEST assay). CD4+ T cells from unexposed donors were collected before the COVID-19 pandemic (2011-2018). The study used the ViraFEST assay, which expanded antigen-specific T cells with peptide pools and then identified expanded clonotypes by TCR sequencing. PBMCs were cultured at roughly 2 million per well in IMDM supplemented with about 5% human AB serum and 8.5 to 10 IU/ml IL-2, with approximately 10 ug/ml peptide pools added. Half of the culture medium was replaced with fresh IL-2-containing medium on days 3 and 7. After nine to eleven days of culture, CD4+ T cells were isolated by negative selection with the EasySep CD4+ T cell isolation kit. Unexposed donor CD4+ T cells were tested for reactivity to SARS-CoV-2 S and N and four common cold coronavirus spike pools, as cell number allowed. PBMCs were separated from whole blood using Ficoll-Paque Plus gradient centrifugation and then either used fresh or cryopreserved at -140C. Triplicate wells were generally used for each culture condition. The leukapheresis product used for the unexposed donors was purchased from a commercial source.

This clonotype came up a few times. This receptor's antigen is unknown. Within one base of it there is no much larger clone, and no base qualities were kept. Library prep was done by PCR. At the Johns Hopkins FTIC core, DNA from the cultured CD4+ T cells underwent TCR sequencing with the Oncomine TCR Beta short-read assay. Genomic DNA was extracted from the cultured CD4+ T cells with the QIAamp micro DNA kit. Oncomine TCR Beta libraries made from cultured CD4+ T cells were pooled using unique dual indexes and sequenced on an Illumina iSeq 100. Processing in the source paper ran as follows. Non-productive sequences were removed, and CDR3s that did not start with C, did not end with F or W, or were shorter than 7 amino acids were discarded. Antigen-specific clonotypes were identified with the MANAFEST web application by comparing peptide-stimulated wells with reference and other culture wells. To be called positive, a clone needed an FDR below 0.05, an odds ratio above 5, and a productive frequency above 0.1% in at least two of three replicate wells. Clonotypes that were significantly expanded in both SARS-CoV-2 spike wells and at least one common cold coronavirus spike condition were defined as cross-reactive. CDR3 homology was assessed with Levenshtein distances (stringdist) and unrooted phylogenetic trees (ape) in R version 3.6.1. TCRdb's own reprocessing of the public reads used fastp at Q25 and MiXCR and kept productive beta chains. Rows are combined by CDR3 protein, so each entry shows the most common genes and DNA. The V and J calls shown here were made by TCRdb, not taken from the authors' results. The sample table shows roughly 730 distinct CDR3 sequences, and approximately 10% are seen once. The ten largest make up roughly a third of the sample.

The germline ends are 14 bases apart after V is trimmed by 5 bases and J by 0 bases. The CDR3 runs 16 amino acids, cysteine and phenylalanine included. The read is trimmed to its CDR3 DNA, 48 bases read in frame from base 1. CDR1 and CDR2 are drawn from the germline V gene: SGHRS, YFSETQ. Material: CD4+ T cells from blood, cultured in vitro. The TCR sequence derives from a human donor in good health. Recombination connected TRBV5-1 to TRBJ2-2; the D element could tentatively be TRBD1 or TRBD2, as 7 bases agree for each. At the DNA level, the sequence is TGCGCCAGCAGAGGGGGAGGGACAGCGAACACCGGGGAGCTGTTTTTT. Its protein reads: CASRGGGTANTGELFF. The full variable domain, with segments outside the CDR3 supplied by the reference TRBV5-1 and TRBJ2-2 proteins, appears as KAGVTQTPRYLIKTRGQQVTLSCSPISGHRSVSWYQQTPGQGLQFLFEYFSETQRNKGNFPGRFSGRQFSNSRSEMNVSTLELGDSALYLCASRGGGTANTGELFFGEGSRLTVL.